The sequence of this T cell receptor beta chain was determined in a study of T cells in Graves' hyperthyroidism and ophthalmopathy. Broader study findings: Ophthalmopathy could be told apart from stable hyperthyroidism with a 13 V-J model. Most thyroid clonotypes with frequency above 0.001 were detected in blood.

Graves' hyperthyroidism is called stable when ophthalmopathy does not progress within 18 months. Researchers took RNA transcripts and amplified the TCR beta CDR3 regions from them. The study used the HTBI primer set for a first-round RT-PCR of the TCR CDR3. TCRdb re-called the multiplex PCR reads through MiXCR, storing one row per CDR3 protein. The sample yields around 420,000 distinct CDR3 sequences, approximately 14% seen once. This clonotype was counted many times. Its cognate antigen is unknown. This receptor was identified in a woman between 18 and 29 years old with Graves' hyperthyroidism. Sequenced input: blood.

CDR3 region: CASSSSRVANEQFF. The CDR3 nucleotides read TGTGCCAGCAGCTCCTCCCGGGTAGCGAATGAGCAGTTCTTC. The rearrangement joins TRBV11-2 to TRBJ2-1, with a tentative D call TRBD2 (5 bases). This CDR3 spans 14 amino acids. Germline V gene lookup returns CDR1 SGHAT and CDR2 FQNNGV. Trimming pared 4 bases from V and 7 bases from J, leaving 14 bases between.